What follows describes a single T cell receptor (beta chain). Its antigen is not known. Those who donated were healthy bone marrow donors. This sample is part of a study of cytomegalovirus exposure and HLA in healthy donors. CDR1 is MDHEN, CDR2 SYDVKM, per germline. CDR3 length equals 15 residues. V was pared by 7 bases and J by 0 bases, with 3 bases of the junction left unmatched. This PCR relied on a set of 60 Vbeta primers and 13 Jbeta primers. The method was immunoSEQ multiplex PCR; TCRdb's version includes in-frame clones alone and lacks a portion of them. The sample yields approximately 270,000 clones, under 90% seen once. Study-level points and caveats: The authors listed 150 to 200 TCR beta chains as cytomegalovirus-associated. A likely sequencing artifact accounted for one observed cluster of highly shared sequence variants. More clonal expansion characterized HLA-associated TCR beta chains than equally common others in a later analysis.

The clonotype comes from a girl aged 2 to 10 in good health and CMV-seronegative. The sequenced material came from PBMCs. V and J are TRBV28 and TRBJ1-6, with 7 bases aligning to TRBD1. For the CDR3, the DNA is TGTGCCAGCATCAGGGGGAGCTCCTATAATTCACCCCTCCACTTT. Translated, it gives CASIRGSSYNSPLHF.